This T cell receptor beta chain was sequenced in a study of CD8+CD57+ T cells in acquired aplastic anemia. General study results and limits: Patients and controls were not found to differ significantly in CD8+ Simpson's diversity. Comparison of patients with controls identified approximately 28 shared CD8+ CDR3 sequences.

Genomic DNA templated the TCR beta VDJ and CDR3 profiling. A single record per CDR3 protein comes from TCRdb applying MiXCR to the reads. In the table there are some 220,000 distinct CDR3 sequences, about a third of which are singletons. Germline V gene lookup returns CDR1 LNHNV and CDR2 YYDKDF (reference sequence). Trimming pared 3 bases from V and 2 bases from J, leaving 29 bases between. The CDR3 covers 20 residues. Worth noting for this clonotype: The antigen remains unidentified.

The chain uses TRBV15 and TRBJ2-7; D is perhaps TRBD1 (6 bases). This clonotype originated in a human donor in good health, serving as a control. Sequenced: sorted CD4+, CD8+, or CD8+CD57+ T cells (not recorded which) from PBMCs. CDR3 loop: CATSSEAPPVLRGHTYEQYF. Written as DNA, the CDR3 is TGTGCCACCAGCAGTGAAGCGCCCCCGGTACTCAGGGGACATACCTACGAGCAGTACTTC.